What follows describes a single T cell receptor (beta chain). Its antigen is not known. Trimming removed 4 bases from V and 1 base from J; junction bases left unmatched: 7. The CDR3 is 15 amino acids. Germline lookup yields CDR1 SGHRS and CDR2 YFSETQ. The data were taken from a study of T cell responses to AZD1222 COVID-19 vaccine. Study observations and caveats: Donors skewed white British and female; clonal diversity was possibly underestimated. Spike-specific TCR breadth and depth went up after people got two AZD1222 doses. Among those given AZD1222, only five or six were seropositive at baseline. Vaccine-associated CD4 TCRs ranged over spike, dominating at 160-218 and 743-854.

The protocol was immunoSEQ multiplex PCR, while the TCRdb copy is restricted to in-frame clones and leaves out a portion. The sample shows approximately 70,000 clones, about 80% of them seen only once. Sample: peripheral blood, taken 28 days after the second AZD1222 dose. The sequence came from an adult who received the AZD1222 COVID-19 vaccine. The gene calls are TRBV5-1 and TRBJ2-7; 8 positions match TRBD1. In DNA form, the CDR3 reads TGCGCCAGCAGCCTAGCAGGGGGCGCATCCTACGAGCAGTACTTC. This sequence encodes CASSLAGGASYEQYF.